The 21 T cell receptor beta chains reported below all come from one sample, sequenced in a study of low-dose radiotherapy and immunotherapy resistance in tumors. Time point here: before trial treatment. Primers used for first-strand cDNA, a TRAV- and TRBV-specific set, covered both alpha and beta chains. TCRs underwent 20 PCR cycles of amplification with a constant-region primer and V-primer adapter. One entry per CDR3 protein results from TCRdb running MiXCR on the reads. The data contain 64,000 or so distinct CDR3 sequences, roughly 30% of them singletons. Material: PBMCs, obtained before treatment. The receptors come from a female donor with ovarian cancer.

This clonotype was seen many times. V gene TRBV5-1 combines with J gene TRBJ1-1; 7 nucleotides match TRBD1. Germline CDR1 SGHRS, CDR2 YFSETQ. This CDR3 has 16 amino acids. The V and J ends lost 0 bases and 0 bases, in that order; junction bases with no gene match: 5. The CDR3 DNA follows: TGCGCCAGCAGCTTGGGACAGGGAGTCATGAACACTGAAGCTTTCTTT. Its translation: CASSLGQGVMNTEAFF.

This clonotype has a count of ten or more. V is TRBV19 and J is TRBJ1-2; 7 bases map to TRBD1. The V gene's germline CDR1 is LNHDA and CDR2 SQIVND (reference sequence). This CDR3 is 14 amino acids long. The junction had 7 bases not matched to a gene; V was cut back by 5 bases and J by 4 bases. The CDR3 region has the DNA TGTGCCAGTAGTTCTCCGCCAGGGGGCTATGGCTACACCTTC. Translating gives CASSSPPGGYGYTF.

This sequence joins TRBV9 and TRBJ2-1, with 9 bases identical to TRBD1. J was trimmed by 6 bases and V by 4 bases; bases with no gene match: 8. The CDR3 consists of 15 residues. Germline V gives CDR1 SGDLS, CDR2 YYNGEE. The CDR3 is CASSSRDRVINEQFF. The CDR3 DNA is TGTGCCAGCAGCTCCCGGGACAGGGTTATCAATGAGCAGTTCTTC.

The CDR3 region is CASSMGLAGDEQYF. The CDR3 nucleotides are TGTGCCAGCAGTATGGGACTAGCGGGAGATGAGCAGTACTTC. The V and J genes are TRBV27 and TRBJ2-7, with 14 bases lining up with TRBD2. The CDR3 has 14 residues. Germline assignment: CDR1 MNHEY and CDR2 SMNVEV (reference sequence). V was pared by 5 bases and J by 7 bases, with 4 bases of the junction left unmatched.

As for this clonotype: A far larger clone lies a single base away; this is likely a read error. The rearrangement links TRBV23-1 to TRBJ1-6, with no clear D. TRBV23-1 counts as an open reading frame of uncertain function. Trimming removed 7 bases from V and 7 bases from J, with 20 bases in between. The CDR3 length is 16 residues. DNA for the CDR3: TGCGCCAGCATCCAAGTCGGTTTGGGGTCAAATTCACCCCTCCACTTT. Translated, it gives CASIQVGLGSNSPLHF.

V is TRBV28 and J is TRBJ2-3, with 12 bases aligning to TRBD2. Looked up from germline, CDR1 is MDHEN and CDR2 is SYDVKM. V trimming: 5 bases; J trimming: 9 bases; junction bases outside the gene matches: 12. The length of the CDR3 is 16 residues. DNA of the CDR3: TGTGCCAGCAGTGATGGACTAGCGGGACGCCGGGAAACGCAGTATTTT. It encodes CASSDGLAGRRETQYF. Together with reference TRBV28 and TRBJ2-3, the CDR3 gives the full variable domain: DVKVTQSSRYLVKRTGEKVFLECVQDMDHENMFWYRQDPGLGLRLIYFSYDVKMKEKGDIPEGYSVSREKKERFSLILESASTNQTSMYLCASSDGLAGRRETQYFGPGTRLTVL.

Many counts were recorded for this clonotype. V usage is TRBV28 and J usage is TRBJ1-2, with TRBD1 identical over 9 bases. This CDR3 comprises 17 residues. In germline, CDR1 is MDHEN, CDR2 SYDVKM. Trimming took 3 bases from V and 4 from J; bases not matched to a gene: 12. The CDR3 DNA follows: TGTGCCAGCAGTTTGCCCACGCGGGACAGGGCCCTCTATGGCTACACCTTC. Its protein is CASSLPTRDRALYGYTF.

This clonotype was picked up many times. V is TRBV30 and J is TRBJ2-7, with 7 bases aligning to TRBD1. CDR1 and CDR2 (germline): GTSNPN, SVGIG (reference sequence). The V gene end was trimmed by 3 bases and the J gene end by 6 bases; junction bases not matched to a gene: 2. The CDR3 is made up of 11 amino acids. The CDR3 bases are TGTGCCTGGAGGACAGGGATCGAGCAGTACTTC. As protein: CAWRTGIEQYF.

This clonotype came up many times. CDR3 region: CASSQDPSGGRTTDTQYF. The CDR3 DNA is TGTGCCAGCAGCCAAGATCCTAGCGGGGGCCGAACCACAGATACGCAGTATTTT. The chain joins TRBV4-2 to TRBJ2-3; TRBD2 agrees at 10 bases. CDR3 size: 18 residues. With 0 bases clipped from V and 2 bases from J, the junction kept 8 bases outside the gene matches. The germline gives CDR1 LGHNA, CDR2 YNFKEQ.

The chain recombines TRBV5-1 with TRBJ2-7, with TRBD1 as a possible D gene (5 bases). The V end was cut by 1 base, the J end by 5 bases, with 19 bases between. The CDR3 consists of 16 residues. CDR1 and CDR2 from the germline V gene are SGHRS and YFSETQ. DNA for the CDR3: TGCGCCAGCAGCTTGATACAGGTTTCGGGTTACAACGAGCAGTACTTC. Protein product: CASSLIQVSGYNEQYF.

The table lists this clonotype with a few counts. A read error likely explains this, since a far larger clone differs by one base. The chain employs TRBV6-4 and TRBJ2-5; 9 bases are shared with TRBD1. The germline gives CDR1 MRHNA, CDR2 SNTAGT. The CDR3 runs to 15 residues. With 6 bases clipped from V and 11 bases from J, the junction kept 16 bases outside the gene matches. The CDR3 bases are TGTGCCAGCAGCCCACTCGGGACAGGGAAGGGTGAGCAGTACTTC. Translated: CASSPLGTGKGEQYF.

The table lists this clonotype with many counts. The chain joins TRBV21-1 to TRBJ1-2; the table's TRBD1 call for D was not verified on the DNA. TRBV21-1 is assigned pseudogene status. The CDR3 has 14 amino acids. The CDR3 bases are TGTGCCATCAGGGAGACCGGGTCCGGGGATGGCTACACCTTC. This codes for CAIRETGSGDGYTF.

The V and J genes are TRBV10-3 and TRBJ1-2; 7 bases fit TRBD1. There are 14 residues in the CDR3. Germline trimming cut 4 bases from V and 4 bases from J; bases unmatched to any gene: 6. The germline CDR1 and CDR2 sequences are ENHRY and SYGVKD. CDR3 region: CAISAGQATYGYTF. DNA of the CDR3: TGTGCCATCAGTGCAGGACAGGCCACCTATGGCTACACCTTC.

This clonotype appeared many times. DNA of the CDR3: TGCAGCGTTGAAATGGGAATGAACACTGAAGCTTTCTTT. It is translated as CSVEMGMNTEAFF. V is TRBV29-1 and J is TRBJ1-1; D remains unclear. CDR1 is SQVTM and CDR2 is ANQGSEA in the germline V gene. V was pared by 2 bases and J by 0 bases, with 7 bases between. The CDR3 sequence is 13 residues long.

The table lists this clonotype with many counts. The chain has TRBV4-2 and TRBJ1-2; D perhaps matches TRBD1 (6 bases). Germline values: CDR1 LGHNA, CDR2 YNFKEQ. The CDR3 has 15 residues. Trimming stripped 1 base from V and 1 base from J, with 10 bases between. In nucleotides, the CDR3 is TGTGCCAGCAGCCAAGGAACAGGGAGTAACTATGGCTACACCTTC. Its protein product is CASSQGTGSNYGYTF.

Many counts were recorded for this clonotype. The rearrangement joins TRBV12-3 or TRBV12-4 to TRBJ2-3, with 7 bases matching TRBD1. There are 15 residues in the CDR3. The V and J ends lost 1 base and 6 bases, in that order; junction bases with no gene match: 7. The CDR3 nucleotides are TGTGCCAGCAGTTTAGGGCGTACAGGGGTGGATACGCAGTATTTT. It yields the protein CASSLGRTGVDTQYF.

As concerns this clonotype: One end of the junction is discordant with germline, which a read error may explain. The V gene is TRBV5-6, the J gene TRBJ1-1, with D maybe TRBD1 (6 bases). CDR3 size: 16 residues. Per the germline V gene, CDR1 is SGHDT and CDR2 is YYEEEE. The CDR3 spells CANSLASGEKNTEAFF. The CDR3 nucleotides read TGTGCCAACAGCTTGGCGTCAGGGGAGAAGAACACTGAAGCTTTCTTT.

This clonotype was counted at least ten times. The CDR3 here is CASRRTGAETQYF. The CDR3 DNA is TGTGCCAGCCGCCGGACAGGGGCCGAGACCCAGTACTTC. This chain connects TRBV7-6 to TRBJ2-5; 9 bases align to TRBD1. This CDR3 has 13 residues. From germline, CDR1 is SGHVS and CDR2 FNYEAQ. With V trimmed by 8 bases and J by 5 bases, 6 bases remained unmatched.

This clonotype was recorded many times. The chain is built from TRBV7-9 and TRBJ2-1; no firm D call. Germline V gene sequence: CDR1 SEHNR, CDR2 FQNEAQ (reference sequence). The V end was cut by 5 bases, the J end by 5 bases, with 13 bases between. The CDR3 consists of 14 residues. This CDR3 is CASSRDLGDNEQFF. In DNA form, the CDR3 reads TGTGCCAGCAGCCGAGATCTCGGAGACAATGAGCAGTTCTTC.

This clonotype was counted ten times or more. The chain links TRBV28 to TRBJ2-6; perhaps TRBD1 as D (6 bases). This CDR3 has 18 amino acids. V was shortened by 3 bases and J by 4 bases, with 19 bases between the two germline ends. From germline, CDR1 is MDHEN and CDR2 SYDVKM. The CDR3 DNA reads as TGTGCCAGCAGTTTGAGACAGGCGTTGTGGAGCGGGGCCAACGTCCTGACTTTC. Translating it yields CASSLRQALWSGANVLTF. Full variable domain (missing parts from reference TRBV28 and TRBJ2-6): DVKVTQSSRYLVKRTGEKVFLECVQDMDHENMFWYRQDPGLGLRLIYFSYDVKMKEKGDIPEGYSVSREKKERFSLILESASTNQTSMYLCASSLRQALWSGANVLTFGAGSRLTVL.

To note about this clonotype: A far larger clone is one nucleotide away, so this likely arose from a read error. This CDR3 is CASSSLALAGISEQYF. DNA for the CDR3: TGTGCCAGCAGTTCCCTGGCGCTAGCGGGGATTAGCGAGCAGTACTTC. The chain has TRBV12-3 or TRBV12-4 and TRBJ2-7, with 9 nucleotides matching TRBD2. V trimming: 4 bases; J trimming: 6 bases; junction bases outside the gene matches: 13. This CDR3 has 16 amino acids.